This T cell receptor beta chain was identified during a study of Graves' ophthalmopathy and Graves' hyperthyroidism. Study summary: Pretreatment peripheral blood was obtained at initial diagnosis. Whole-study findings and limits: Most clonotypes expanded in thyroid above 0.001 frequency were present in blood too.

Germline trimming cut 5 bases from V and 2 bases from J; bases unmatched to any gene: 11. The CDR3 runs to 18 residues. The germline V gene has CDR1 SGHTA and CDR2 FQGTGA. Having ophthalmopathy, the donors showed moderate-to-severe activity, CAS ≥3 and NOSPECS ≥4, with disease lasting under 3 months. As the template, RNA transcripts were used to amplify TCR beta CDR3 regions. Second-round multiplex PCR came after a first-round RT-PCR that employed HTBI primers. TCRdb re-called the multiplex PCR reads through MiXCR, storing one row per CDR3 protein. Among 260,000 or so distinct CDR3 sequences listed, roughly 50% were seen once. A note on this clonotype: Its antigen is still unknown.

Sequenced material: peripheral blood. This sequence originates from an adult man with Graves' ophthalmopathy. The chain uses TRBV7-3 and TRBJ2-2, with 10 bases lining up with TRBD2. CDR3 protein: CASSVAASGSTNTGELFF. The CDR3 bases are TGTGCCAGCAGCGTAGCGGCTAGCGGGAGTACTAACACCGGGGAGCTGTTTTTT.